Detailed here is one TCR beta chain. J gave up 1 base and V 4 bases, and 6 bases lay outside the gene matches. The germline V gene has CDR1 KGHSH and CDR2 LQKENI. The CDR3 runs to 15 residues. This sample was taken from a study of cytomegalovirus exposure and HLA in healthy donors. Use of 60 Vbeta and 13 Jbeta primers characterized the PCR. Sequenced by immunoSEQ multiplex PCR; TCRdb stores in-frame clones only, minus some. The sample yields 270,000 or so clones, around 86% seen once. The TCR sequence derives from a man in his forties or fifties in good health and CMV-seropositive. The chain recombines TRBV18 with TRBJ1-1; 7 nucleotides align to TRBD1. Material: PBMCs. The CDR3 coding sequence is TGTGCCAGCTCACTTTCGGACAGGTCGAACACTGAAGCTTTCTTT. As protein: CASSLSDRSNTEAFF.